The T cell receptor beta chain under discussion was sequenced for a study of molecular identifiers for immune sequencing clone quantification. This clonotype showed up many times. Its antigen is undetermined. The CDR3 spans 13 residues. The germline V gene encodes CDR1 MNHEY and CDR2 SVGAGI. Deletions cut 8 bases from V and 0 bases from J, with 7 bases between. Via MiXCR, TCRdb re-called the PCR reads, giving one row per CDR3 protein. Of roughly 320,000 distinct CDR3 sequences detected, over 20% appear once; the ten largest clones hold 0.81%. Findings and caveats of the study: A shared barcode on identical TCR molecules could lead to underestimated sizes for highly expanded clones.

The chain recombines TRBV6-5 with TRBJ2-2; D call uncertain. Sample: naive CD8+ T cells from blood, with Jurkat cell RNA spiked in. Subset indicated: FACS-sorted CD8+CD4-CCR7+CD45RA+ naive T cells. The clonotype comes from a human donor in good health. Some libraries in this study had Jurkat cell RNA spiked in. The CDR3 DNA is TGTGCCAGCTATCCCACGAACACCGGGGAGCTGTTTTTT. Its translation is CASYPTNTGELFF.